The 14 T cell receptor beta chains in this list originate from one sample, sequenced in a study of kidney transplant recipient with SARS-CoV-2 infection. TCRdb re-called the reads through MiXCR, storing one row per CDR3 protein. The sample lists 200,000 to 250,000 distinct CDR3 sequences; 25% to 35% were seen once. The material sequenced was a blood sample, taken at baseline and on roughly day 110 from a kidney transplant recipient. Every receptor here comes from a young adult male patient who had COVID-19 and was a kidney transplant recipient. These T cells may partly come from the graft donor.

This clonotype was recorded at least ten times. The chain links TRBV4-2 to TRBJ2-3; possible D gene TRBD2, 5 bases. V lost 0 bases and J lost 1, with 5 bases in between. The CDR3 consists of 14 residues. In germline, CDR1 is LGHNA, CDR2 YNFKEQ. The CDR3 nucleotides are TGTGCCAGCAGCCAAGACGGGGGCACAGATACGCAGTATTTT. It is translated as CASSQDGGTDTQYF.

This clonotype came up a few times. The V gene is TRBV27, the J gene TRBJ2-1; the D gene is possibly TRBD1 (6 bases). The CDR3 sequence is 14 residues long. Trimming took off 3 bases at V and 5 bases at J, with 11 bases between the two ends. Per germline, CDR1 MNHEY and CDR2 SMNVEV (reference sequence). This CDR3 reads CASSLQGLNNEQFF. The CDR3, as DNA: TGTGCCAGCAGTTTGCAGGGGCTAAACAATGAGCAGTTCTTC.

To note about this clonotype: Possible read error: a much larger clone is one base away. V usage is TRBV4-1 and J usage is TRBJ2-1, with 14 bases lining up with TRBD2. The germline V gene encodes CDR1 MGHRA and CDR2 YSYEKL. V lost 8 bases, J lost 1 base, and 10 bases stayed unmatched. The CDR3 loop spans 18 amino acids. DNA for the CDR3: TGCGCCAGCGGCCCCGGGACTAGCGGGAGCTTATCCTACAATGAGCAGTTCTTC. Amino acids: CASGPGTSGSLSYNEQFF.

In this sample, this clonotype turned up many times. V gene TRBV28 combines with J gene TRBJ1-1; 10 positions agree with TRBD1. J was trimmed by 0 bases and V by 11 bases; bases with no gene match: 9. CDR1 MDHEN and CDR2 SYDVKM come from the germline V gene. The CDR3 is made up of 15 amino acids. The CDR3 loop is CASPGQGIVNTEAFF. The CDR3 bases are TGTGCCTCCCCGGGACAGGGGATCGTGAACACTGAAGCTTTCTTT.

Concerning this clonotype itself: This may come from a read error, since a much larger clone is one base off. This rearrangement joins TRBV28 to TRBJ2-6; no definite D call. The CDR3 contains 18 residues. Germline V gene lookup returns CDR1 MDHEN and CDR2 SYDVKM. Trimming removed 5 bases at V and 5 bases at J, with 22 bases between. The CDR3 reads CASSLIPLTRSRANVLTF. The CDR3 region has the DNA TGTGCCAGCAGTCTCATCCCCTTGACACGAAGTCGGGCCAACGTCCTGACTTTC.

To note about this clonotype: A read error is possible here, since a much larger clone lies one base away. This chain uses TRBV29-1 with TRBJ2-7, with 7 bases identical to TRBD2. The V and J ends lost 5 bases and 0 bases, in that order; junction bases with no gene match: 7. Germline V gene data show CDR1 as SQVTM and CDR2 as ANQGSEA. This CDR3 spans 14 amino acids. The CDR3 DNA reads TGCAGCGTTAAAGGCGGGACTACCTCCTACGAGCAGTACTTC. This encodes CSVKGGTTSYEQYF.

This clonotype was seen at least ten times. The V and J genes are TRBV5-4 and TRBJ1-1; the match to TRBD1 covers 7 bases. This CDR3 comprises 15 residues. The junction had 14 bases not matched to a gene; V was cut back by 7 bases and J by 5 bases. Germline V lookup: CDR1 SGHNT, CDR2 YYREEE (reference sequence). CDR3 sequence (DNA): TGTGCCAGCTCCTATCCCGGGACAGAGATTACTGAAGCTTTCTTT. It yields the protein CASSYPGTEITEAFF.

As to this clonotype: Given a much more abundant clone one base away, this may be a read error. The chain joins TRBV9 to TRBJ2-5; 8 positions match TRBD1. CDR1 and CDR2 (germline): SGDLS, YYNGEE. The V and J ends lost 3 bases and 7 bases, in that order; junction bases with no gene match: 8. This CDR3 region has 14 residues. CDR3 nucleotides: TGTGCCAGCAGCGCTCAGGGGGCTAAGGGGACCCAGTACTTC. Protein product: CASSAQGAKGTQYF.

As to this clonotype: This may be a read error, as it is one base from a much larger clone. The chain recombines TRBV5-1 with TRBJ2-5; D is possibly TRBD1 or TRBD2 (7 bases each). Germline V gene sequence: CDR1 SGHRS, CDR2 YFSETQ. This CDR3 has 16 residues. The CDR3 reads CTSSLGGGGPGETQYF. The CDR3 nucleotides read TGCACCAGCAGCTTGGGAGGGGGCGGGCCAGGAGAGACCCAGTACTTC.

The CDR3, as DNA: TGTGCCAGCAGAACAATTAATGAAAAACTGTTTTTT. Residues: CASRTINEKLFF. V is TRBV27 and J is TRBJ1-4; D is unclear. The CDR3 runs to 12 residues. V dropped 6 bases and J dropped 4 bases, with 6 bases sitting between them. Looked up from germline, CDR1 is MNHEY and CDR2 is SMNVEV (reference sequence).

This clonotype was counted at least ten times. The gene calls are TRBV6-5 and TRBJ1-1; D might be TRBD1 (6 bases). V lost 7 bases and J 6 bases, leaving 21 bases between the germline ends. The CDR3 consists of 15 residues. The germline V gene encodes CDR1 MNHEY and CDR2 SVGAGI. The CDR3 nucleotides are TGTGCCAGCATCTTAAAGGGGAAAGGGACACCTGAAGCTTTCTTT. Amino acid sequence: CASILKGKGTPEAFF.

As concerns this clonotype: A much bigger clone sits one base away, suggesting this may be a read error. The chain links TRBV9 to TRBJ1-5; 11 nucleotides line up with TRBD1. CDR1 and CDR2 from the germline V gene are SGDLS and YYNGEE. The CDR3 has 16 amino acids. The V and J ends lost 4 bases and 7 bases, in that order; junction bases with no gene match: 10. Here the CDR3 reads CASSSEDRGRWQPQHF. The CDR3 coding sequence is TGTGCCAGCAGCTCCGAGGACAGGGGGCGTTGGCAGCCCCAGCATTTT.

The V and J genes are TRBV6-5 and TRBJ2-1; D is unclear. Germline V lookup: CDR1 MNHEY, CDR2 SVGAGI. V lost 5 bases and J lost 5, with 7 bases in between. The CDR3 is made up of 12 amino acids. CDR3 coding DNA: TGTGCCAGCAGTAGAGGAAACAATGAGCAGTTCTTC. This gives the protein CASSRGNNEQFF.

Only a few counts were recorded for this clonotype. V gene TRBV7-6 combines with J gene TRBJ2-1; 10 nucleotides agree with TRBD1. Per the germline V gene, CDR1 is SGHVS and CDR2 is FNYEAQ. The CDR3 is made up of 20 amino acids. V lost 4 bases and J lost 5; bases outside the gene matches: 20. The CDR3 spells CASSSLPPTVDRGQDNEQFF. CDR3 sequence (DNA): TGTGCCAGCAGCTCTCTCCCCCCGACAGTAGACAGGGGGCAGGACAATGAGCAGTTCTTC.